A single sample gave rise to the 21 T cell receptor beta chains below, sequenced in a study of blood T cells in healthy people across ages (dated by TCRdb to 2013 to 2016). The library relied on 5' RACE. This sample was sequenced with an Illumina HiSeq 2500. The second PCR ran for roughly 7 to 12 cycles and used a J-beta primer mix along with a sample-barcoded 5' primer. The raw public reads went through TCRdb reprocessing: fastp at Q25, MiXCR clone calling, in-frame beta chains kept. Every CDR3 protein is listed once, alongside the most common genes and DNA of its rows. This sample is represented by around 710,000 distinct CDR3 sequences; roughly 44% of them were singletons. The ten top clones hold approximately 22% of the sample. What was sequenced was blood. The receptors were sampled from a woman aged 60-70 years in good health.

About this clonotype: The junction departs from germline at one end; a sequencing error may be responsible. This chain connects TRBV12-3 or TRBV12-4 to TRBJ2-5; TRBD2 matches at 9 bases. This CDR3 comprises 15 residues. In DNA, the CDR3 is TGTGCCGGCAGTTTAGTGGGACTAGCCCAAGAGACCCAGTACTTC. Translation: CAGSLVGLAQETQYF.

This clonotype was counted only a few times. The chain is built from TRBV4-2 and TRBJ2-2; 9 bases line up with TRBD1. Unmatched junction bases numbered 8, after V lost 2 bases and J lost 7 bases. The CDR3 totals 16 residues. Germline CDR1 is LGHNA and CDR2 is YNFKEQ. The CDR3 DNA reads TGTGCCAGCAGCCAACAGGTGGACAGGGGCCACGGGGAGCTGTTTTTT. It yields the protein CASSQQVDRGHGELFF.

The rearrangement joins TRBV27 to TRBJ2-4; TRBD2 might be the D (6 bases). The CDR3 extends over 16 amino acids. V shed 5 bases and J shed 13 bases, with 27 bases lying between them. From germline, CDR1 is MNHEY and CDR2 SMNVEV (reference sequence). As DNA, the CDR3 is TGTGCCAGCAGTCTACGGGACTCTAGCTCCTACAATGAGCAGTACTTC. Translating gives CASSLRDSSSYNEQYF.

This clonotype has only a few counts. The chain is built from TRBV7-7 and TRBJ2-5; TRBD2 might be the D (6 bases). Between the trimmed V and J ends, which lost 5 bases and 1 base, there was a span of 11 bases. The CDR3 extends over 14 amino acids. CDR1 is SSHAT and CDR2 is FNYEAQ in the germline V gene (reference sequence). Here the CDR3 reads CASSRNSGQETQYF. The CDR3 bases are TGTGCCAGCAGCCGAAATAGCGGCCAAGAGACCCAGTACTTC.

This chain connects TRBV7-2 to TRBJ2-3; perhaps TRBD2 as D (6 bases). The CDR3 contains 13 residues. V lost 5 bases and J 12 bases, leaving 18 bases between the germline ends. CDR1 is SGHTA and CDR2 is FQGNSA in the germline V gene. CDR3 in DNA: TGTGCCAGCAGCGGAAACCGGGACTCGCTCCAGTATTTT. Translating it yields CASSGNRDSLQYF.

The V gene is TRBV4-3, the J gene TRBJ1-2, with D possibly TRBD1 on 5 matching bases. With 0 bases removed from V and 2 bases from J, the gap between germline ends came to 19 bases. This CDR3 contains 18 residues. Germline V CDR1 and CDR2: LGHNA, YSLEER. This CDR3 is CASSQELQRQGPNYGYTF. CDR3 nucleotide sequence: TGCGCCAGCAGCCAAGAACTACAACGGCAGGGCCCGAACTATGGCTACACCTTC.

This sequence joins TRBV10-3 and TRBJ2-1; 8 bases fit TRBD2. CDR1 ENHRY and CDR2 SYGVKD come from the germline V gene. V trimming: 2 bases; J trimming: 0 bases; junction bases outside the gene matches: 0. The CDR3 contains 15 residues. CDR3: CAISETSGSYNEQFF. The CDR3 DNA follows: TGTGCCATCAGTGAGACTAGCGGCTCCTACAATGAGCAGTTCTTC.

The V call is TRBV28, the J call TRBJ2-7; D uncertain. Matching the DNA end better, TRBJ2-4 makes the J call doubtful. Germline V CDR1 and CDR2: MDHEN, SYDVKM. The CDR3 sequence is 12 residues long. In nucleotides, the CDR3 is TGTGCCAGCAGTTTGGAATCTGGCATTCAGTACTTC. This sequence encodes CASSLESGIQYF.

The J gene is TRBJ2-1, the V gene TRBV20-1; no firm D call. Trimming took 0 bases from V and 3 from J, leaving 6 bases between them. The CDR3 has 13 residues. Germline CDR1 and CDR2: DFQATT and SNEGSKA (reference sequence). The CDR3, as DNA: TGCAGTGCTAGAGATCCGGACTACAATGAGCAGTTCTTC. Translating gives CSARDPDYNEQFF.

This clonotype was counted a few times. The J gene is TRBJ1-6, the V gene TRBV7-2, with D perhaps matching TRBD1 (5 bases). V shed 5 bases and J shed 15 bases, with 20 bases lying between them. The CDR3 consists of 14 residues. Germline lookup yields CDR1 SGHTA and CDR2 FQGNSA. The chain's CDR3 is CASSLRDAESHLHF. The CDR3 DNA reads TGTGCCAGCAGCCTCCGGGACGCCGAAAGTCACCTCCACTTT.

This clonotype occurred a few times. The gene calls are TRBV19 and TRBJ2-1, with 7 nucleotides matching TRBD1. The CDR3 is 14 residues long. Germline V gene data show CDR1 as LNHDA and CDR2 as SQIVND (reference sequence). The junction had 2 bases not matched to a gene; V was cut back by 4 bases and J by 2 bases. The CDR3 sequence is CASSRDSPYNEQFF. The CDR3 DNA reads TGTGCCAGTAGTAGGGACAGTCCCTACAATGAGCAGTTCTTC. The variable domain in full, completed from reference TRBV19 and TRBJ2-1, reads DGGITQSPKYLFRKEGQNVTLSCEQNLNHDAMYWYRQDPGQGLRLIYYSQIVNDFQKGDIAEGYSVSREKKESFPLTVTSAQKNPTAFYLCASSRDSPYNEQFFGPGTRLTVL.

The J gene is TRBJ2-1, the V gene TRBV27; 8 bases fit TRBD2. Germline CDR1 reads MNHEY; CDR2 reads SMNVEV (reference sequence). CDR3 size: 16 residues. Trimming took 2 bases from V and 2 from J; bases not matched to a gene: 5. As DNA, the CDR3 is TGTGCCAGCAGTTTAATTGATAGCGGGGCCTACAATGAGCAGTTCTTC. It specifies CASSLIDSGAYNEQFF.

This clonotype was seen many times. The chain links TRBV18 to TRBJ2-5; no definite D call. This CDR3 spans 12 amino acids. CDR1 and CDR2 (germline): KGHSH, LQKENI. With 8 bases removed from V and 1 base from J, the gap between germline ends came to 8 bases. CDR3 residues: CASSPRQETQYF. As DNA, the CDR3 is TGTGCCAGCAGCCCCCGCCAAGAGACCCAGTACTTC.

In its sample, this clonotype was seen once. J is TRBJ2-3 and V is TRBV18; D unresolved. The CDR3 sequence is 12 residues long. Germline V gene data show CDR1 as KGHSH and CDR2 as LQKENI. Trimming took off 6 bases at V and 10 bases at J, with 14 bases between the two ends. CDR3 coding DNA: TGTGCCAGCTCCCCTGCCCTGGGGTCGCAGTATTTT. Translated: CASSPALGSQYF.

V usage is TRBV7-9 and J usage is TRBJ1-4, with D uncertain. CDR1 and CDR2 from the germline V gene are SEHNR and FQNEAQ (reference sequence). The CDR3 length is 18 residues. The V and J ends lost 4 bases and 0 bases respectively, with 18 bases between them. CDR3 in amino acids: CASSSNKGLVATNEKLFF. In DNA form, the CDR3 reads TGTGCCAGCAGCTCAAATAAGGGCTTAGTTGCAACTAATGAAAAACTGTTTTTT.

The chain joins TRBV5-1 to TRBJ2-7; perhaps TRBD2 as D (6 bases). This CDR3 has 18 residues. CDR1 and CDR2 from the germline V gene are SGHRS and YFSETQ. V was clipped by 1 base and J by 7 bases, with 27 bases between them. The CDR3 sequence: CASSLKGLPPLRGGEQYF. As DNA, the CDR3 is TGCGCCAGCAGCTTGAAAGGACTACCACCGCTTAGGGGCGGTGAGCAGTACTTC. Full variable domain (outside the CDR3, taken from reference TRBV5-1 and TRBJ2-7): KAGVTQTPRYLIKTRGQQVTLSCSPISGHRSVSWYQQTPGQGLQFLFEYFSETQRNKGNFPGRFSGRQFSNSRSEMNVSTLELGDSALYLCASSLKGLPPLRGGEQYFGPGTRLTVT.

Details on this clonotype: The junction departs from the called germline gene at one end, perhaps through a read error. V usage is TRBV11-2 and J usage is TRBJ2-5; TRBD2 aligns across 7 bases. The J call is doubtful: the DNA matches TRBJ2-7 better. From germline, CDR1 is SGHAT and CDR2 FQNNGV. CDR3 length: 14 amino acids. CDR3 nucleotides: TGTACCAGCAGTCAAGGACTAGTTGCCTACGAGCAGTACTTC. This codes for CTSSQGLVAYEQYF.

CDR3 residues: CASSQDSRGDMNTEAFF. Written as DNA, the CDR3 is TGCGCCAGCAGCCAAGATTCGAGGGGTGACATGAACACTGAAGCTTTCTTT. This sequence joins TRBV4-1 and TRBJ1-1; D is possibly TRBD1 (5 bases). The length of the CDR3 is 17 residues. Germline V CDR1 and CDR2: MGHRA, YSYEKL. V was shortened by 0 bases and J by 0 bases, with 14 bases between the two germline ends.

This clonotype was detected only once. The junction does not match germline at one end; this may be a read error. The rearrangement uses TRBV7-7 and TRBJ2-2; D is possibly TRBD1 or TRBD2 (7 bases each). CDR3 length equals 15 residues. CDR1 and CDR2 from the germline V gene are SSHAT and FNYEAQ (reference sequence). CDR3 loop: CASSGTELNTGELFF. The CDR3 DNA reads as TGTGCTAGCAGCGGGACAGAACTGAACACCGGGGAGCTGTTTTTT.

This chain uses TRBV20-1 with TRBJ2-4; D not certain. Germline CDR1 reads DFQATT; CDR2 reads SNEGSKA (reference sequence). Trimming left V 5 bases short and J 0 bases short, with 8 bases between. This CDR3 comprises 13 residues. The CDR3 spells CSALVLAKNIQYF. CDR3 nucleotides: TGCAGTGCTTTAGTACTAGCCAAAAACATTCAGTACTTC.

This clonotype was seen a handful of times. The chain is built from TRBV20-1 and TRBJ2-1; 13 nucleotides agree with TRBD2. Per germline, CDR1 DFQATT and CDR2 SNEGSKA (reference sequence). This CDR3 contains 14 residues. V gave up 5 bases and J gave up 6 bases; unmatched junction bases: 4. CDR3 nucleotide sequence: TGCAGTGCTGCCGGGACTAGCGGGGTCAATGAGCAGTTCTTC. Translated: CSAAGTSGVNEQFF.